Shown below are 9 T cell receptor beta chains from a single sample sequenced in a study of T cells in localized non-small cell lung cancer. Assay: immunoSEQ multiplex PCR; the TCRdb copy retains only in-frame clones and omits some. The data contain a few hundred clones, just over 35% of them singletons. Sequencing was performed on lung tumor tissue, taken before any cancer treatment. All receptors come from a man between 40 and 70 years old with stage III lung adenocarcinoma.

The rearrangement uses TRBV9 and TRBJ1-4; D may be TRBD1 (6 bases). This CDR3 has 14 amino acids. V was clipped by 5 bases and J by 5 bases, with 13 bases between them. In germline, CDR1 is SGDLS, CDR2 YYNGEE. The CDR3 DNA sequence: TGTGCCAGCAGATCGGACAGATTAAATGAAAAACTGTTTTTT. This sequence encodes CASRSDRLNEKLFF.

As to this clone: One end of the junction fails to match germline, which may point to a read error. The chain combines TRBV29-1 with TRBJ2-2; TRBD1 or TRBD2 may be the D gene (5 bases each). Germline V gene data show CDR1 as SQVTM and CDR2 as ANQGSEA. The CDR3 loop spans 14 amino acids. Here the CDR3 DNA reads TGCAGCGTTGCGGGAAGGGGAGACACCGGGGAACTGTTTTTT. This gives the protein CSVAGRGDTGELFF.

In the case of this clone: The junction departs from the called germline gene at one end, perhaps through a read error. The V call is TRBV28, the J call TRBJ2-7; 7 nucleotides agree with TRBD1. CDR1 MDHEN and CDR2 SYDVKM come from the germline V gene. This CDR3 has 16 amino acids. The CDR3 loop reads CASSFLGDSQTYEQYF. CDR3 nucleotide sequence: TGTGCCAGCAGCTTCCTGGGGGACAGTCAGACCTACGAGCAATACTTC.

This clone rates as large. The chain carries TRBV6-8 and TRBJ1-5; D is perhaps TRBD1 (6 bases). Germline assignment: CDR1 MNHGY and CDR2 SAAAGT. The length of the CDR3 is 15 residues. Between the trimmed V and J ends, which lost 6 bases and 3 bases, there was a span of 15 bases. The CDR3 reads CASRVSGETNQPQHF. The DNA of the CDR3 is TGTGCCAGCAGAGTATCAGGGGAAACCAATCAGCCCCAGCATTTT.

V and J are TRBV9 and TRBJ2-3; the D gene could be TRBD1 or TRBD2 (7 bases each). Per germline, CDR1 SGDLS and CDR2 YYNGEE. Trimming stripped 5 bases from V and 4 bases from J, with 23 bases between. The CDR3 is made up of 17 amino acids. In DNA form, the CDR3 reads TGTGCCAGCAGTTCGTCCACTAGCGAGGGGGCGGCAGATACGCAGTATTTT. Its protein product is CASSSSTSEGAADTQYF.

This clone ranks as hyperexpanded. The chain joins TRBV6-8 to TRBJ2-7; D is unresolved. Trimming took 5 bases from V and 4 from J, leaving 9 bases between them. The length of the CDR3 is 12 residues. The germline CDR1 and CDR2 sequences are MNHGY and SAAAGT. This CDR3 is CASSGERYEQYF. As DNA, the CDR3 is TGTGCCAGCAGTGGAGAGCGTTACGAGCAGTACTTC.

The chain recombines TRBV25-1 with TRBJ2-1; perhaps TRBD2 as D (6 bases). V lost 4 bases and J 7 bases, leaving 17 bases between the germline ends. The V gene's germline CDR1 is MGHDK and CDR2 SYGVNS. This CDR3 region has 15 residues. CDR3 residues: CASSVGAEGRNEQFF. CDR3 bases: TGTGCCAGCAGTGTTGGAGCGGAGGGTAGGAATGAGCAGTTCTTC.

V is TRBV28 and J is TRBJ1-5, with 9 bases aligning to TRBD1. Per germline, CDR1 MDHEN and CDR2 SYDVKM. The V segment lost 5 bases and the J segment 5 bases; nucleotides outside the gene matches: 4. The CDR3 is 14 amino acids. The CDR3 here is CASSLQGAYQPQHF. The CDR3 DNA follows: TGTGCCAGCAGTCTACAGGGGGCGTATCAGCCCCAGCATTTT.

This clone was seen a few times. The V call is TRBV14, the J call TRBJ1-6; 9 bases are shared with TRBD1. CDR3 size: 16 residues. Losses at the gene ends were 3 bases for V and 9 bases for J; bases not matched to a gene: 9. CDR1 and CDR2 from the germline V gene are SGHDN and FVKESK. This CDR3 reads CASSQGTGTGLSPLHF. CDR3 DNA: TGTGCCAGCAGCCAGGGGACCGGGACAGGGCTTTCACCCCTCCACTTT.